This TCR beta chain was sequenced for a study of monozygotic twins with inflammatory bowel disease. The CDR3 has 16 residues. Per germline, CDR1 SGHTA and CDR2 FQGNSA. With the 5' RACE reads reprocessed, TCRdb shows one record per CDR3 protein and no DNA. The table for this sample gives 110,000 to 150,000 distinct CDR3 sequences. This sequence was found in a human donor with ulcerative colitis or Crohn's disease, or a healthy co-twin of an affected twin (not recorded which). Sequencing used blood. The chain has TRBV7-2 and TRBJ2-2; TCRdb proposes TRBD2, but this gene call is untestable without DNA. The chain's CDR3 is CASSLGGGPDTGELFF.